This TCR beta chain was retrieved from a study of cytomegalovirus exposure and HLA in healthy donors. As to this clone: The antigen is undetermined.

PCR involved 60 Vbeta and 13 Jbeta primers. The protocol was immunoSEQ multiplex PCR, while the TCRdb copy is restricted to in-frame clones and leaves out a portion. The clone table shows about 150,000 clones, with the ten largest holding under 2%. Study-level points and caveats: For most subjects, TCR beta sequences were reported to predict HLA-A and HLA-B alleles with accuracy.

This CDR3 comprises 14 residues. Germline assignment: CDR1 MDHEN and CDR2 SYDVKM. Trimming left V 5 bases short and J 7 bases short, with 17 bases between. The sequenced sample consisted of PBMCs. The V gene is TRBV28, the J gene TRBJ1-2; no reliable D call. The sequence derives from a woman aged 50 to 60 in good health and CMV-seronegative. The CDR3 here is CASSPSETRLGYTF. The CDR3 bases are TGTGCCAGCAGTCCTTCCGAGACGAGGCTTGGCTACACCTTC.